In this sample, the clone carrying this T cell receptor (beta chain) turned up a few times. It was genomic DNA that served as the template for profiling TCR beta VDJ and CDR3. TCRdb processed the reads anew with MiXCR; each CDR3 protein has one entry. The repertoire consists of a few hundred thousand distinct CDR3 sequences, with around a third occurring once and the leading ten covering roughly 0.8%. Flow cytometry had shown expanded CD8+CD57+ cells in the patients chosen for sequencing. These data belong to a study of CD8+CD57+ T cells in acquired aplastic anemia. Germline V gene lookup returns CDR1 SGDLS and CDR2 YYNGEE. The CDR3 totals 16 residues. Trimming took 0 bases from V and 4 from J; bases not matched to a gene: 7.

Material for sequencing was sorted CD4+, CD8+, or CD8+CD57+ T cells (not recorded which) from PBMCs. The sequence was obtained from a human donor with aplastic anemia. The chain couples TRBV9 to TRBJ2-1; TRBD2 matches at 7 bases. CDR3 DNA sequence: TGTGCCAGCAGCGTAGGTCCTAGCGGACCGTACAATGAGCAGTTCTTC. Its translation: CASSVGPSGPYNEQFF.